This T cell receptor beta chain was profiled in a study of cytomegalovirus exposure and HLA in healthy donors. For the study at large: Early released data had about 85 million unique TCRs, all coming from HLA-typed donors. Broader study findings: A later analysis by the authors found several of the most significant clusters apparently linked to common viral pathogens. In a later analysis, the majority of CMV-associated beta chains seemingly showed HLA restriction. In an earlier analysis, in fewer than 700 donors, most V segments appeared productive either ~87% or ~30% of the time.

Trimming cost V 5 bases and J 1 base, with 12 bases left between them. Germline loops: CDR1 SGHNT, CDR2 YYREEE (reference sequence). The CDR3 has 14 residues. A multiplex PCR was run with 60 Vbeta primers and 13 Jbeta primers. TCRdb keeps only in-frame clones here, not all; method: immunoSEQ multiplex PCR. The table includes fewer than 200,000 clones, over 80% detected once. Concerning this clone: The antigen remains unidentified.

Sequencing was carried out using PBMCs. The rearrangement links TRBV5-4 to TRBJ1-2; D uncertain. The sequence came from a male donor in good health and CMV-seronegative. The DNA of the CDR3 is TGTGCCAGCAGAACTGTACAGAATAACTATGGCTACACCTTC. Its translation: CASRTVQNNYGYTF.